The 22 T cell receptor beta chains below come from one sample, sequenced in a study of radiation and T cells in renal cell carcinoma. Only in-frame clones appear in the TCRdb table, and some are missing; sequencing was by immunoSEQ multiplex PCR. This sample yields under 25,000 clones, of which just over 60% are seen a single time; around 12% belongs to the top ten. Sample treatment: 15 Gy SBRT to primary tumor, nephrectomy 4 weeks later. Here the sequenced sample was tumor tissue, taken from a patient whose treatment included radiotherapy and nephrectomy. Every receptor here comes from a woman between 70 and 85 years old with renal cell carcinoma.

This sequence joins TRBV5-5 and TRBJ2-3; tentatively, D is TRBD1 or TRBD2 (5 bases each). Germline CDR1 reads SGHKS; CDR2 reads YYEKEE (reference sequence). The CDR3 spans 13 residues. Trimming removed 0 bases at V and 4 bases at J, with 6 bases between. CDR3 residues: CASSLGGADTQYF. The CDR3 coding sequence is TGTGCCAGCAGCTTGGGAGGGGCAGATACGCAGTATTTT.

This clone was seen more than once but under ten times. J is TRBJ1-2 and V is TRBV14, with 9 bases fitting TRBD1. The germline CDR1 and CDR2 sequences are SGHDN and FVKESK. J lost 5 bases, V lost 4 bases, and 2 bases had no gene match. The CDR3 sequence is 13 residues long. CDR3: CASSLGQGYGYTF. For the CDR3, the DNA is TGTGCCAGCAGCCTGGGACAGGGTTATGGCTACACCTTC.

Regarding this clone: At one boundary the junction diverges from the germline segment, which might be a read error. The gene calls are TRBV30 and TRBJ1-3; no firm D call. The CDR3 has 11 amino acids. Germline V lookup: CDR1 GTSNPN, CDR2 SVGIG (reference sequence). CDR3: CAGHSGNTIYF. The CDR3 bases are TGCGCAGGCCACTCTGGAAACACCATATATTTT.

The CDR3 loop is CASSSWAMAPEAFF. Written as DNA, the CDR3 is TGTGCCAGCAGTTCCTGGGCCATGGCCCCTGAAGCTTTCTTT. The gene calls are TRBV6-5 and TRBJ1-1; D is undetermined. The CDR3 totals 14 residues. V shed 4 bases and J shed 6 bases, with 15 bases lying between them. In germline, CDR1 is MNHEY, CDR2 SVGAGI.

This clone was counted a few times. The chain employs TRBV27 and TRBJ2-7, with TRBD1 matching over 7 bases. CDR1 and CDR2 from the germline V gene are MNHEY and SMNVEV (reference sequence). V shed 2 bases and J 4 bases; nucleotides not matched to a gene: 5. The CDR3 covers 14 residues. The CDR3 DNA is TGTGCCAGCAGTTTAGTAGGGGGCGGGTACGAGCAGTACTTC. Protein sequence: CASSLVGGGYEQYF.

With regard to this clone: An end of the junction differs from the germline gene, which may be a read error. The CDR3 region has the DNA TGTGCCTGGACTCCTGGGACCATGGCCCCATCTTTT. Residues: CAWTPGTMAPSF. The chain employs TRBV30 and TRBJ1-1; D may be TRBD1 (5 bases). This CDR3 spans 12 amino acids. Germline V gene sequence: CDR1 GTSNPN, CDR2 SVGIG (reference sequence).

The CDR3 here is CASSLRERGQPQHF. In nucleotides, the CDR3 is TGTGCCAGCAGCCTGAGGGAGCGGGGGCAGCCCCAGCATTTT. The chain uses TRBV7-2 and TRBJ1-5; tentative D call: TRBD1 (5 bases). The CDR3 length is 14 residues. Germline values: CDR1 SGHTA, CDR2 FQGNSA. V was shortened by 5 bases and J by 7 bases, with 15 bases between the two germline ends.

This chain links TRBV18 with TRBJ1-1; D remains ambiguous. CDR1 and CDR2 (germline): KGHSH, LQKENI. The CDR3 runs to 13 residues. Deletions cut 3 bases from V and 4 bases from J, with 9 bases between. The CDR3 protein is CASSPRRTTEAFF. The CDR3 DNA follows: TGTGCCAGCTCACCTAGACGGACCACTGAAGCTTTCTTT.

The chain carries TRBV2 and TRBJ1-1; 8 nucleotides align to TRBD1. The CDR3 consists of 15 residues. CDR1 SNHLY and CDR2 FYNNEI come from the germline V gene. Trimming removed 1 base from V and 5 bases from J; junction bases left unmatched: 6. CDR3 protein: CASSEDGQGTTEAFF. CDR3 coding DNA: TGTGCCAGCAGTGAAGACGGACAGGGTACAACTGAAGCTTTCTTT.

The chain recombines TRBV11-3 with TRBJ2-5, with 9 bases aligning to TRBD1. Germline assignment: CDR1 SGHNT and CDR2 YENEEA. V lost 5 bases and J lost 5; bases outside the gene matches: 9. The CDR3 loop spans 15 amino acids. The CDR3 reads CASSAAWGTGETQYF. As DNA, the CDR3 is TGTGCCAGCAGCGCCGCGTGGGGGACAGGGGAGACCCAGTACTTC.

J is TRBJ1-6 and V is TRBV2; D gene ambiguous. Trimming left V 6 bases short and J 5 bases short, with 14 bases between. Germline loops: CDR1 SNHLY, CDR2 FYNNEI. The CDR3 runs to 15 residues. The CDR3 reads CASRDGRYNNSPLHF. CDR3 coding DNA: TGTGCCAGCAGGGACGGACGTTATAATAATTCACCCCTCCACTTT. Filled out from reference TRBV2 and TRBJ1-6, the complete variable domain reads EPEVTQTPSHQVTQMGQEVILRCVPISNHLYFYWYRQILGQKVEFLVSFYNNEISEKSEIFDDQFSVERPDGSNFTLKIRSTKLEDSAMYFCASRDGRYNNSPLHFGNGTRLTVT.

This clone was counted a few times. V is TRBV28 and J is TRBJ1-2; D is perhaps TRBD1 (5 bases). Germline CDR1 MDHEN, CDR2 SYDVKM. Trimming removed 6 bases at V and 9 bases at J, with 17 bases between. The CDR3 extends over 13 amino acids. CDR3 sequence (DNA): TGTGCCAGCAGCTCCCCGGACATGATTAGCTACACCTTC. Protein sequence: CASSSPDMISYTF.

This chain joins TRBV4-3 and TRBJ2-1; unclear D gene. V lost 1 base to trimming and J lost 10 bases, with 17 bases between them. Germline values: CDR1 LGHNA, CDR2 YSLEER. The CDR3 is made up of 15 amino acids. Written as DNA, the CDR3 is TGCGCCAGCAGCCAAGTGTCCCGATATTCGTCGGAGCAGTTCTTC. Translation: CASSQVSRYSSEQFF.

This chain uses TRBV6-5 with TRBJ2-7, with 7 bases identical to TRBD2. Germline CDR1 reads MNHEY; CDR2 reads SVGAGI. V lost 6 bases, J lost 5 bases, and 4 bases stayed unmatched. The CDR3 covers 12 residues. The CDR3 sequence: CASSARGDEQYF. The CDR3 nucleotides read TGTGCCAGCAGCGCCCGGGGGGACGAGCAGTACTTC.

CDR3 region: CAWMESLRNSPLHF. Written as DNA, the CDR3 is TGTGCCTGGATGGAAAGCCTTCGTAATTCACCCCTCCACTTT. The genes are TRBV30 and TRBJ1-6; D gene unclear. Germline loops: CDR1 GTSNPN, CDR2 SVGIG (reference sequence). Trimming stripped 4 bases from V and 6 bases from J, with 13 bases between. The CDR3 covers 14 residues.

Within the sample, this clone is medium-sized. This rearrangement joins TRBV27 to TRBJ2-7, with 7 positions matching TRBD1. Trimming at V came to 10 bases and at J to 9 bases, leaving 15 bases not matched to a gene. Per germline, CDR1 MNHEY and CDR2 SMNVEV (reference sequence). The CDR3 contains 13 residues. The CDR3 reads CATARVTGYVQYF. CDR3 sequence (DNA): TGTGCCACCGCCCGTGTGACAGGGTATGTGCAGTACTTC.

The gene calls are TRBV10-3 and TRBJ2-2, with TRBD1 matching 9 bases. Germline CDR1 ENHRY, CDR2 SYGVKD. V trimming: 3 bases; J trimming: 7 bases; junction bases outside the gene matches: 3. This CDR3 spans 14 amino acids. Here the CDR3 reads CAISDTGGSGELFF. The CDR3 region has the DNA TGTGCCATCAGTGATACAGGGGGCAGCGGGGAGCTGTTTTTT.

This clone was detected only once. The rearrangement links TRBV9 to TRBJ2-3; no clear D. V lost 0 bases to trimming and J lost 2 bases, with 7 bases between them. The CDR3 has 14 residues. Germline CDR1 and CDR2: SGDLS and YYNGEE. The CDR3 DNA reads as TGTGCCAGCAGCGTAGAGATTTTCACAGATACGCAGTATTTT. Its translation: CASSVEIFTDTQYF.

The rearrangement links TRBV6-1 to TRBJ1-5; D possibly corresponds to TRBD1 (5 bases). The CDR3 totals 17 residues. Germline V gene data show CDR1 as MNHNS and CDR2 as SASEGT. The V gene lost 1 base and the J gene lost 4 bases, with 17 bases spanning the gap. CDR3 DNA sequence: TGTGCCAGCAGTGAAGGAAGGGGCGCATTGAGGAATCAGCCCCAGCATTTT. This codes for CASSEGRGALRNQPQHF.

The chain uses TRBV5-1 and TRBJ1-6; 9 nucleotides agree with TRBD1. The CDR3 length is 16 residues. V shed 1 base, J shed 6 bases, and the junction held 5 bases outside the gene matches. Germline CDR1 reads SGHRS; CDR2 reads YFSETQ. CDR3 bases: TGCGCCAGCAGCTTGACCCGGGACAGGGTTAATTCACCCCTCCACTTT. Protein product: CASSLTRDRVNSPLHF.

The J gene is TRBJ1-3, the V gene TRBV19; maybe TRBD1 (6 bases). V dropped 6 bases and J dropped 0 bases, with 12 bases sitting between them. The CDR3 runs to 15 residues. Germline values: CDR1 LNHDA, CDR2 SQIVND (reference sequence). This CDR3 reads CASRFDRSSGNTIYF. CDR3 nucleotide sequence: TGTGCCAGTAGGTTCGACAGGAGCTCTGGAAACACCATATATTTT. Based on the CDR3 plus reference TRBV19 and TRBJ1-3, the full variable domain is DGGITQSPKYLFRKEGQNVTLSCEQNLNHDAMYWYRQDPGQGLRLIYYSQIVNDFQKGDIAEGYSVSREKKESFPLTVTSAQKNPTAFYLCASRFDRSSGNTIYFGEGSWLTVV.

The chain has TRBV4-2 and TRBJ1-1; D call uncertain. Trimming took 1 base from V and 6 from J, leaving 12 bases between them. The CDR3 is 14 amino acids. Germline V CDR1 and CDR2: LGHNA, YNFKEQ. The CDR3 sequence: CASSQGGQRAEAFF. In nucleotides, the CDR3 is TGTGCCAGCAGCCAAGGCGGGCAGAGGGCTGAAGCTTTCTTT.